These 2 T cell receptor beta chains share one sample of origin, sequenced in a study of blood T cell repertoires in COVID-19 (dated by TCRdb to 2018 to 2020). Preparation of the library involved the immunoSEQ multiplex PCR assay. TCRdb carries this immuneACCESS record with in-frame sequences only. Its versions omit some clonotypes, under half of them owing to an unresolved V gene in the studies checked, with the rest unexplained. A total of about 260,000 clones appear in this sample, 75% to 90% of them only once. The ten largest clones add up to approximately 2.5% of the sample. Sequencing used PBMCs or T cells enriched from blood (not recorded which). Receptors originate from a woman aged 18-35 years who had recovered from COVID-19.

The V and J genes are TRBV5-1 and TRBJ1-1, with TRBD1 matching 9 bases. The CDR3 runs 15 residues. In germline, CDR1 is SGHRS, CDR2 YFSETQ. J was trimmed by 5 bases and V by 4 bases; bases with no gene match: 9. The CDR3 is CASSRLQGARTEAFF. CDR3 nucleotides: TGCGCCAGCAGCCGTTTACAGGGGGCGAGGACTGAAGCTTTCTTT.

The V call is TRBV18, the J call TRBJ1-3, with TRBD1 identical over 7 bases. Looked up from germline, CDR1 is KGHSH and CDR2 is LQKENI. The CDR3 totals 15 residues. V shed 6 bases and J 2 bases; nucleotides not matched to a gene: 7. The CDR3 here is CASSPDRAPGNTIYF. CDR3 bases: TGTGCCAGCTCGCCCGACAGGGCTCCTGGAAACACCATATATTTT.